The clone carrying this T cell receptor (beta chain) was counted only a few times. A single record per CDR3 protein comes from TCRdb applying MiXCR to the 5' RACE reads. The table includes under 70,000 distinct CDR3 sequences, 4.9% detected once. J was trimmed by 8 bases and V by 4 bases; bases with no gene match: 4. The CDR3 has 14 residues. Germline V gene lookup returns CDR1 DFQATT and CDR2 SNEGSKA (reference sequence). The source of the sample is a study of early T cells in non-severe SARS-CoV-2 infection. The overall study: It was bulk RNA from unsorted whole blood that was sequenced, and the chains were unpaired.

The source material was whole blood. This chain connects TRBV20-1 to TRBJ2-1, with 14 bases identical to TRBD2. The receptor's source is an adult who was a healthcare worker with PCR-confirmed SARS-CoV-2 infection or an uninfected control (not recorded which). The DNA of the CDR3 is TGCAGTGCTAAGTTGGGACTAGCGGGGGATGAGCAGTTCTTC. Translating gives CSAKLGLAGDEQFF.